Below are 24 T cell receptor beta chains sequenced from a single sample in a study of T cell repertoires in cytomegalovirus infection. Using its own MiXCR run on the reads, TCRdb lists one record per CDR3 protein. The data hold about 920,000 distinct CDR3 sequences, with around 29% observed a single time. What these receptors recognize is not known. The sequenced sample was cultured CD8+ T cells from PBMCs, obtained from culture after CMV antigen stimulation. These receptors all stem from a human donor in good health (CMV status not recorded). Some clones in this sample may be carry-over from other donors' samples.

This rearrangement joins TRBV5-3 to TRBJ2-1; 7 positions match TRBD2. TRBV5-3 is an ORF, and what it does is uncertain. V trimming: 8 bases; J trimming: 0 bases; junction bases outside the gene matches: 8. The CDR3 totals 15 residues. CDR3 DNA sequence: TGTGCCAGCAGCCGGGGAGGGGACTCCTACAATGAGCAGTTCTTC. Protein: CASSRGGDSYNEQFF.

This clonotype was found many times. CDR3 sequence reads: CASSLTSGGRETQYF. The DNA of the CDR3 is TGTGCCAGCAGTCTAACTAGCGGGGGGCGAGAGACCCAGTACTTC. The V gene is TRBV7-2, the J gene TRBJ2-5; TRBD2 agrees at 12 bases. J was trimmed by 4 bases and V by 6 bases; bases with no gene match: 6. The germline gives CDR1 SGHTA, CDR2 FQGNSA. CDR3 size: 15 residues.

The rearrangement uses TRBV19 and TRBJ2-7; D perhaps matches TRBD1 (5 bases). In germline, CDR1 is LNHDA, CDR2 SQIVND (reference sequence). Deletions cut 3 bases from V and 2 bases from J, with 11 bases between. This CDR3 has 14 residues. The CDR3 DNA follows: TGTGCCAGTAGTATTTGGGCAGGGACCTACGAGCAGTACTTC. Translation: CASSIWAGTYEQYF. The whole variable domain, remainder taken from reference TRBV19 and TRBJ2-7, is DGGITQSPKYLFRKEGQNVTLSCEQNLNHDAMYWYRQDPGQGLRLIYYSQIVNDFQKGDIAEGYSVSREKKESFPLTVTSAQKNPTAFYLCASSIWAGTYEQYFGPGTRLTVT.

This clonotype was counted a few times. The CDR3 region has the DNA TGCGCCAGCAGCTTATCGCCGACAGGGGGTTGGGAAGAGACCCAGTACTTC. Protein sequence: CASSLSPTGGWEETQYF. The chain uses TRBV5-1 and TRBJ2-5, with TRBD1 matching 9 bases. CDR1 and CDR2 from the germline V gene are SGHRS and YFSETQ. The CDR3 has 17 residues. V lost 2 bases and J lost 3; bases outside the gene matches: 11.

This chain uses TRBV9 with TRBJ2-3; the match to TRBD2 covers 7 bases. Trimming removed 2 bases from V and 0 bases from J; junction bases left unmatched: 15. The germline V gene has CDR1 SGDLS and CDR2 YYNGEE. This CDR3 has 19 amino acids. CDR3 DNA: TGTGCCAGCAGCGTTCCCCAGACGGTCGGGGGGACTAGCACAGATACGCAGTATTTT. This codes for CASSVPQTVGGTSTDTQYF.

The V and J genes are TRBV6-2 or TRBV6-3 and TRBJ1-1; perhaps TRBD1 as D (5 bases). Germline assignment: CDR1 MNHEY and CDR2 SVGEGT. V was trimmed by 3 bases and J by 5 bases, leaving 13 bases between them. This CDR3 comprises 14 residues. CDR3 sequence: CASSYGGRRTEAFF. In DNA, the CDR3 is TGTGCCAGCAGTTATGGGGGACGACGGACTGAAGCTTTCTTT.

A note on this clonotype: Since the CDR3 does not end with the conserved phenylalanine or tryptophan, this likely comes from a read error. Here the CDR3 DNA reads TGTGCCAGCAGTCGATCCCCCCCGACGGGCAAATCGAGCTACACCATC. The encoded protein is CASSRSPPTGKSSYTI. The chain carries TRBV27 and TRBJ1-2; D ambiguous. CDR1 MNHEY and CDR2 SMNVEV come from the germline V gene (reference sequence). The V gene lost 5 bases and the J gene lost 9 bases, with 25 bases spanning the gap. CDR3 length: 16 residues.

The V and J genes are TRBV19 and TRBJ1-1, with a weak D call TRBD1 (6 bases). Deletions cut 2 bases from V and 6 bases from J, with 10 bases between. Germline CDR1 reads LNHDA; CDR2 reads SQIVND (reference sequence). This CDR3 comprises 13 residues. CDR3 region: CASSITGFAEAFF. The CDR3 nucleotides are TGTGCCAGTAGTATAACAGGGTTTGCTGAAGCTTTCTTT.

This clonotype was counted a few times. The rearrangement uses TRBV6-5 and TRBJ2-1; D possibly uses TRBD1 or TRBD2 (5 bases each). The CDR3 length is 10 residues. V was clipped by 6 bases and J by 11 bases, with 8 bases between them. Per germline, CDR1 MNHEY and CDR2 SVGAGI. The CDR3 sequence: CASRGVKQFF. CDR3 DNA sequence: TGTGCCAGCAGGGGGGTAAAGCAGTTCTTC.

V usage is TRBV7-9 and J usage is TRBJ1-1, with D possibly TRBD1 on 6 matching bases. This CDR3 is 13 amino acids long. Germline loops: CDR1 SEHNR, CDR2 FQNEAQ (reference sequence). The V end was cut by 5 bases, the J end by 7 bases, with 14 bases between. The CDR3 coding sequence is TGTGCCAGCAGCCTACAGGGACTGGTTGAAGCTTTCTTT. The encoded protein is CASSLQGLVEAFF.

The chain combines TRBV7-6 with TRBJ2-1, with TRBD2 matching over 9 bases. Germline CDR1 is SGHVS and CDR2 is FNYEAQ. This CDR3 region has 16 residues. The V and J ends lost 5 bases and 6 bases, in that order; junction bases with no gene match: 11. The CDR3 DNA sequence: TGTGCCAGCAGCCGTGCAGCGGGGGGCATATCCAATGAGCAGTTCTTC. This encodes CASSRAAGGISNEQFF.

This clonotype occurred a few times. This chain links TRBV28 with TRBJ2-3, with D possibly being TRBD1 (5 bases). Germline V gives CDR1 MDHEN, CDR2 SYDVKM. The CDR3 covers 14 residues. V was cut by 5 bases and J by 0 bases, with 9 bases left in between. This CDR3 is CASSNDRSTDTQYF. For the CDR3, the DNA is TGTGCCAGCAGTAACGACAGAAGCACAGATACGCAGTATTTT.

V and J are TRBV6-1 and TRBJ2-7; D is possibly TRBD1 (6 bases). Trimming took off 10 bases at V and 1 base at J, with 23 bases between the two ends. Germline-derived CDR1 and CDR2 are MNHNS and SASEGT. This CDR3 is 16 amino acids long. The CDR3 protein is CANNYFKRDTSYEQYF. The CDR3 nucleotides are TGTGCCAACAACTACTTTAAAAGGGACACTTCCTACGAGCAGTACTTC.

A few counts support this clonotype. The CDR3 loop reads CASSSQTRYDTGELFF. The CDR3 DNA reads as TGTGCCAGCAGCTCCCAGACTCGGTACGACACCGGGGAGCTGTTTTTT. The chain joins TRBV7-6 to TRBJ2-2; D gene unclear. The CDR3 length is 16 residues. Trimming left V 4 bases short and J 3 bases short, with 15 bases between. Germline V gives CDR1 SGHVS, CDR2 FNYEAQ.

V gene TRBV7-3 combines with J gene TRBJ2-5, with 7 bases identical to TRBD2. This CDR3 has 14 amino acids. The germline V gene encodes CDR1 SGHTA and CDR2 FQGTGA. Trimming at V came to 3 bases and at J to 7 bases, leaving 8 bases not matched to a gene. The CDR3 here is CASSLTSQSGTQYF. In nucleotides, the CDR3 is TGTGCCAGCAGCTTGACTAGCCAGTCGGGGACCCAGTACTTC.

There are many counts of this clonotype. This rearrangement joins TRBV7-2 to TRBJ1-5; D is perhaps TRBD1 (6 bases). From germline, CDR1 is SGHTA and CDR2 FQGNSA. CDR3 length equals 16 residues. Trimming cost V 0 bases and J 3 bases, with 12 bases left between them. In DNA, the CDR3 is TGTGCCAGCAGCTTAGCAGGGGGGGTAGCCAATCAGCCCCAGCATTTT. It specifies CASSLAGGVANQPQHF.

This clonotype has more than one count but fewer than ten. The chain is built from TRBV7-9 and TRBJ2-1; TRBD2 matches 16 bases. Trimming at V came to 3 bases and at J to 7 bases, leaving 6 bases not matched to a gene. The CDR3 runs 17 residues. Germline V lookup: CDR1 SEHNR, CDR2 FQNEAQ (reference sequence). This CDR3 reads CASSFGTSGGAGNEQFF. CDR3 sequence (DNA): TGTGCCAGCAGCTTTGGGACTAGCGGGGGGGCGGGGAATGAGCAGTTCTTC.

This clonotype was recorded a few times. The rearrangement uses TRBV7-2 and TRBJ1-3, with D uncertain. The CDR3 length is 14 residues. The V end lost 8 bases, the J end lost 0 bases, and 11 bases lay between the germline ends. Germline V gene sequence: CDR1 SGHTA, CDR2 FQGNSA. The CDR3 nucleotides read TGTGCCAGCGGCGAGGGCCTCTCTGGAAACACCATATATTTT. It specifies CASGEGLSGNTIYF.

This clonotype was seen just once. CDR3 in amino acids: CASRPHWGYPEAFF. CDR3 coding DNA: TGTGCCAGTAGGCCACACTGGGGGTACCCTGAAGCTTTCTTT. The chain is built from TRBV19 and TRBJ1-1; weak D call: TRBD1 (5 bases). The CDR3 contains 14 residues. Trimming stripped 6 bases from V and 6 bases from J, with 17 bases between. Germline CDR1 reads LNHDA; CDR2 reads SQIVND (reference sequence).

The V gene is TRBV10-3, the J gene TRBJ1-6, with TRBD1 as a possible D gene (5 bases). The germline V and J ends were trimmed by 6 bases and 9 bases, with 18 bases remaining between them. The germline CDR1 and CDR2 sequences are ENHRY and SYGVKD. The length of the CDR3 is 15 residues. CDR3: CAIRPWGELVSPLHF. CDR3 bases: TGTGCCATCAGGCCGTGGGGGGAGTTGGTTTCACCCCTCCACTTT.

The table lists this clonotype with many counts. V usage is TRBV7-8 and J usage is TRBJ2-1; the match to TRBD2 covers 9 bases. Trimming at V came to 5 bases and at J to 9 bases, leaving 11 bases not matched to a gene. CDR1 SGHVS and CDR2 FQNEAQ come from the germline V gene. The CDR3 runs 15 residues. The CDR3 loop is CASSPTRRGGGEQFF. CDR3 bases: TGTGCCAGCAGCCCGACTAGGCGGGGGGGCGGTGAGCAGTTCTTC.

A single count supports this clonotype. The chain uses TRBV6-8 and TRBJ1-5; maybe TRBD1 (5 bases). Germline V lookup: CDR1 MNHGY, CDR2 SAAAGT. Deletions cut 6 bases from V and 0 bases from J, with 9 bases between. This CDR3 is 14 amino acids long. The CDR3, as DNA: TGTGCCAGCAGGAAACAGGTTAGCAATCAGCCCCAGCATTTT. Protein sequence: CASRKQVSNQPQHF.

This rearrangement joins TRBV12-3 or TRBV12-4 to TRBJ2-3; 8 bases map to TRBD2. Unmatched junction bases numbered 3, after V lost 5 bases and J lost 5 bases. The CDR3 length is 13 residues. CDR3 sequence: CASSGGGIDTQYF. As DNA, the CDR3 is TGTGCCAGCAGTGGCGGGGGGATAGATACGCAGTATTTT.

This chain uses TRBV9 with TRBJ2-1; possibly TRBD1 for D (6 bases). Trimming removed 3 bases from V and 0 bases from J, with 16 bases in between. CDR3 length equals 17 residues. Germline CDR1 and CDR2: SGDLS and YYNGEE. CDR3 coding DNA: TGTGCCAGCAGCGGGGGGCAGGAACCAAGCTCCTACAATGAGCAGTTCTTC. This translates into CASSGGQEPSSYNEQFF.